A selection of T cell receptor beta chains follows, all from one sample in a study of shared clonotypes between healthy human individuals. Method: immunoSEQ multiplex PCR; TCRdb's copy keeps in-frame clones and lacks some. The table shows some 500,000 clones, with 90% to 96% occurring only once. The sample taken for sequencing was naive CD4+ T cells sorted from blood. The receptor source for this set is a woman in her twenties or thirties in good health. The CDR3 runs from the conserved cysteine through the conserved F or W. The D gene is left open where the match is weak. The size entry is marked missing in some rows and otherwise reads once, few, many or a size class.

>NA|TRBJ1-1|NA|TRBV5-6|14
CASSKRSTAPQAFF
TGTGCCAGCAGCAAGAGGTCGACTGCTCCCCAAGCTTTCTTT
>NA|TRBJ1-3|NA|TRBV5-1|15
CASSLSGSSGNTIYF
TGCGCCAGCAGCTTGTCTGGGAGCTCTGGAAACACCATATATTTT
>NA|TRBJ1-2|NA|TRBV28|14
CASNSRGVIYGYTF
TGTGCCAGCAACTCCCGGGGGGTGATCTATGGCTACACCTTC
>NA|TRBJ2-7|TRBD2|TRBV4-1|18
CASSPGLAGRITTYEQYF
TGCGCCAGCAGCCCGGGACTAGCGGGACGAATCACCACCTACGAGCAGTACTTC
>NA|TRBJ1-1|NA|TRBV2|13
CASSTQVNTEAFF
TGTGCCAGCAGTACTCAGGTTAACACTGAAGCTTTCTTT
>NA|TRBJ2-7|TRBD2|TRBV6-5|14
CASSWTSGAYEQYF
TGTGCCAGCAGTTGGACTAGCGGAGCCTACGAGCAGTACTTC
>NA|TRBJ2-2|NA|TRBV28|16
CASSSHGRPNTGELFF
TGTGCCAGCAGTTCACACGGACGCCCGAACACCGGGGAGCTGTTTTTT
>NA|TRBJ2-3|TRBD2|TRBV4-1|16
CASSKLLALATDTQYF
TGCGCCAGCAGCAAATTACTAGCGCTGGCCACAGATACGCAGTATTTT
>NA|TRBJ1-2|NA|TRBV5-1|14
CASSPSSGNYGYTF
TGCGCCAGCAGCCCGAGTTCCGGGAACTATGGCTACACCTTC
>NA|TRBJ2-7|TRBD1|TRBV11-2|15
CASSLSPGQGDEQYF
TGTGCCAGCAGCTTATCCCCCGGACAGGGAGACGAGCAGTACTTC
>NA|TRBJ1-1|TRBD1|TRBV7-9|15
CASSPRTGGKTEAFF
TGTGCCAGCAGCCCTAGGACAGGGGGGAAAACTGAAGCTTTCTTT
>NA|TRBJ1-1|NA|TRBV6-5|16
CASSYSIWLVDTEAFF
TGTGCCAGCAGTTACTCGATCTGGCTGGTGGACACTGAAGCTTTCTTT
>NA|TRBJ2-3|TRBD1|TRBV7-9|16
CASSRGTGLSTDTQYF
TGTGCCAGCAGCCGAGGGACAGGGCTGAGCACAGATACGCAGTATTTT
>NA|TRBJ2-7|TRBD2|TRBV28|14
CASSFVGLVFEQYF
TGTGCCAGCAGTTTCGTCGGACTAGTCTTCGAGCAGTACTTC
>few|TRBJ2-7|NA|TRBV5-4|12
CASSLGQYEQYF
TGTGCCAGCAGCTTGGGACAGTACGAGCAGTACTTC
>NA|TRBJ2-7|TRBD1|TRBV10-3|14
CAIRPGQGSYEQYF
TGTGCCATCAGACCGGGACAGGGCTCCTACGAGCAGTACTTC